This T cell receptor beta chain was recorded in a study of blood T cell repertoires in COVID-19. Looking at the study overall: Samples taken during acute and convalescent COVID-19 were collected in the United States, Italy and Spain. PBMCs, B-cell-depleted T cells, or T cells provided the cDNA or gDNA that made up the material.

V lost 6 bases to trimming and J lost 8 bases, with 13 bases between them. Germline V gene lookup returns CDR1 SQVTM and CDR2 ANQGSEA. The CDR3 extends over 11 amino acids. The authors' processing: Amplified reference gene primers provided the basis for estimating nucleated cell counts. Sequencing used immunoSEQ multiplex PCR; TCRdb keeps in-frame clones, though not all of them. The DNA was the basis for D and trimming; V, J and clone size are from that table. The sample shows under 150,000 clones, roughly 91% of them seen only once. V is TRBV29-1 and J is TRBJ1-2; TRBD1 might be the D (6 bases). The sequenced sample consisted of peripheral blood. The sequence was obtained from a man in his forties or fifties with active or convalescent COVID-19. The CDR3 region is CSVKTGFGYTF. CDR3 nucleotide sequence: TGCAGCGTAAAAACAGGGTTCGGCTACACCTTC.